This is a list of T cell receptor beta chains from one sample in a study of patients and donors after allogeneic stem cell transplantation. TCRdb re-called the RT-PCR reads through MiXCR, storing one row per CDR3 protein. The sample carries 410,000 or so distinct CDR3 sequences, around 15% recorded once. The specimen sequenced was blood, either unsorted or a sorted T cell fraction (not recorded which). Receptor source: a human donor who was either an allogeneic HSCT recipient or a stem cell or donor lymphocyte infusion donor (not recorded which). It is not recorded whose cells these are; they may come from a transplant donor. Each CDR3 is given with its conserved first and last residue. Fields, in order: clone size, D gene, J gene, V gene, CDR3 protein, CDR3 DNA. The D gene is left open where the match is weak. The listing skips clone size in some rows; elsewhere it reads once, few, many or a size class.

. | . | TRBJ2-3 | TRBV7-3 | CASSLFPGPYSTPTDTQYF | TGTGCCAGCAGCTTATTCCCTGGGCCTTACTCTACCCCCACAGATACGCAGTATTTT
. | . | TRBJ2-5 | TRBV7-6 | CASSLRTRETQYF | TGTGCCAGCAGCTTAAGGACGCGAGAGACCCAGTACTTC
few | . | TRBJ1-2 | TRBV20-1 | CSAPFRQGLYGYTF | TGCAGTGCTCCCTTCCGGCAGGGCCTCTATGGCTACACCTTC
. | TRBD1 | TRBJ1-1 | TRBV29-1 | CSVESSTGLNTEAFF | TGCAGCGTTGAATCGTCGACAGGGTTGAACACTGAAGCTTTCTTT
. | TRBD2 | TRBJ2-5 | TRBV7-9 | CASSFLIAGDFGQTQYF | TGTGCCAGCAGCTTTCTTATAGCGGGAGACTTTGGGCAGACCCAGTACTTC
many | TRBD1 | TRBJ1-1 | TRBV7-2 | CASSSHAGTVNTEAFF | TGTGCCAGCAGCTCCCACGCCGGGACAGTAAACACTGAAGCTTTCTTT
few | TRBD1 | TRBJ2-1 | TRBV7-9 | CASSHPTGSSYNEQFF | TGTGCCAGCAGCCACCCGACAGGGAGCTCCTACAATGAGCAGTTCTTC
few | TRBD1 | TRBJ2-3 | TRBV28 | CASSRTGGALNTQYF | TGTGCCAGCAGCCGGACAGGGGGCGCGTTGAATACGCAGTATTTT
few | TRBD1 | TRBJ2-7 | TRBV6-1 | CASSAGQGAIYEQYF | TGTGCCAGCAGCGCCGGACAGGGGGCCATCTACGAGCAGTACTTC
. | . | TRBJ2-2 | TRBV5-1 | CASSHPRGWVAGELFF | TGCGCCAGCAGCCATCCTCGGGGCTGGGTTGCCGGGGAGCTGTTTTTT
few | TRBD1 | TRBJ1-4 | TRBV20-1 | CSARDRNNEKLFF | TGCAGTGCCAGGGACAGGAATAATGAAAAACTGTTTTTT
few | . | TRBJ2-2 | TRBV24-1 | CATSDLQGNTGELFF | TGTGCCACCAGTGATTTGCAGGGGAACACCGGGGAGCTGTTTTTT
few | TRBD1 | TRBJ2-1 | TRBV7-8 | CASSPRTDRGLQISYNEQFF | TGTGCCAGCAGTCCCCGAACGGACAGGGGGCTCCAAATCTCCTACAATGAGCAGTTCTTC
few | TRBD2 | TRBJ2-1 | TRBV12-3/TRBV12-4 | CASRSGGSRNEQFF | TGTGCCAGCAGGTCGGGAGGGAGTCGAAATGAGCAGTTCTTC
few | TRBD2 | TRBJ2-3 | TRBV12-3/TRBV12-4 | CASSFGAGGTDTQYF | TGTGCCAGCAGTTTTGGAGCGGGGGGCACAGATACGCAGTATTTT
. | TRBD1 | TRBJ2-3 | TRBV5-1 | CASSLDRGGTDTQYF | TGCGCCAGCAGCTTGGACAGGGGGGGCACAGATACGCAGTATTTT
few | . | TRBJ2-5 | TRBV6-2/TRBV6-3 | CASSSGLIQETQYF | TGTGCCAGCAGTTCCGGACTAATCCAAGAGACCCAGTACTTC
. | . | TRBJ2-1 | TRBV20-1 | CSARLAGEQFF | TGCAGTGCTAGGTTGGCGGGTGAGCAGTTCTTC
few | . | TRBJ1-5 | TRBV3-1 | CASSQDVQGNQPQHF | TGTGCCAGCAGCCAAGATGTGCAGGGGAATCAGCCCCAGCATTTT
few | . | TRBJ2-7 | TRBV12-3/TRBV12-4 | CASRDRDTYEQYF | TGTGCCAGCAGAGACCGGGACACCTACGAGCAGTACTTC
. | TRBD1 | TRBJ2-2 | TRBV10-3 | CAITPTGTGELFF | TGTGCCATCACCCCGACAGGGACCGGGGAGCTGTTTTTT
few | . | TRBJ1-2 | TRBV10-3 | CAISRIANYGYTF | TGTGCCATCAGTAGGATAGCTAACTATGGCTACACCTTC
. | . | TRBJ1-3 | TRBV7-9 | CVGQPDGNTIYF | TGTGTCGGTCAGCCGGACGGAAACACCATATATTTT
. | . | TRBJ1-1 | TRBV6-2/TRBV6-3 | CASNTGHLSGTEAFF | TGTGCCAGCAATACCGGACACCTTTCGGGAACTGAAGCTTTCTTT
. | . | TRBJ1-1 | TRBV7-6 | CASSLLETLDPDTEAFF | TGTGCCAGCAGCTTATTGGAGACACTCGACCCGGACACTGAAGCTTTCTTT
few | . | TRBJ2-6 | TRBV28 | CASSRRRISGANVLTF | TGTGCCAGCAGTCGAAGACGGATCTCTGGGGCCAACGTCCTGACTTTC
. | TRBD2 | TRBJ2-1 | TRBV7-3 | CASSRGVAGLYNEQFF | TGTGCCAGCAGCCGCGGGGTAGCGGGCCTATACAATGAGCAGTTCTTC
. | . | TRBJ2-1 | TRBV20-1 | CSARRLLSYNEQFF | TGCAGTGCTAGACGGCTACTTTCTTACAATGAGCAGTTCTTC
. | . | TRBJ1-2 | TRBV9 | CASSVAAQGYYGYTF | TGTGCCAGCAGCGTAGCTGCACAGGGTTACTATGGCTACACCTTC
. | . | TRBJ2-7 | TRBV11-2 | CASSFRGPSSYEQYF | TGTGCCAGCAGCTTTCGGGGTCCAAGCTCCTACGAGCAGTACTTC
few | TRBD2 | TRBJ2-5 | TRBV5-1 | CASSLVGGSSQETQYF | TGCGCCAGCAGCTTGGTGGGGGGGAGCAGTCAAGAGACCCAGTACTTC
. | . | TRBJ2-2 | TRBV9 | CASSDPSLTGELFF | TGTGCCAGCAGCGACCCTAGCCTAACCGGGGAGCTGTTTTTT
. | . | TRBJ2-6 | TRBV6-2/TRBV6-3 | CASSALGRRSGANVLTF | TGTGCCAGCTCCGCCCTGGGACGCAGATCTGGGGCCAACGTCCTGACTTTC
many | TRBD1 | TRBJ1-2 | TRBV6-5 | CASSYSTGGDGYTF | TGTGCCAGCAGTTACTCGACAGGGGGCGATGGCTACACCTTC
. | . | TRBJ2-5 | TRBV5-1 | CASSPQWAQETQYF | TGCGCCAGCAGCCCACAGTGGGCCCAAGAGACCCAGTACTTC
. | TRBD2 | TRBJ2-7 | TRBV4-1 | CASSQERPGLAGVISYEQYF | TGCGCCAGCAGCCAAGAAAGGCCCGGACTAGCGGGAGTCATCTCCTACGAGCAGTACTTC
few | . | TRBJ2-3 | TRBV30 | CASRGADTQYF | TGTGCCTCCCGAGGGGCAGATACGCAGTATTTT
few | TRBD2 | TRBJ2-1 | TRBV24-1 | CATSESGRADYNEQFF | TGTGCCACCAGTGAAAGCGGGAGGGCCGACTACAATGAGCAGTTCTTC
. | TRBD1 | TRBJ2-7 | TRBV7-9 | CASSRRDRAYEQYF | TGTGCCAGCAGCCGCCGGGACAGGGCCTACGAGCAGTACTTC
. | . | TRBJ2-5 | TRBV19 | CASSIDSGSGETQYF | TGTGCCAGTAGTATAGATAGCGGAAGCGGGGAGACCCAGTACTTC
. | . | TRBJ1-5 | TRBV6-2/TRBV6-3 | CASSKKHSNQPQHF | TGTGCCAGCTCTAAGAAGCATAGCAATCAGCCCCAGCATTTT